This TCR beta chain was retrieved from a study of T cell responses to AZD1222 COVID-19 vaccine. Regarding this clone: The antigen is undetermined.

Points from the study as a whole: All repertoire sampling was performed exclusively after the peak T cell response. Two AZD1222 administrations were followed by greater Spike-specific TCR breadth and depth. Unmutated regions of variants are reportedly targeted by nearly half of spike-specific TCRs. Mostly white British, mostly female donors; authors suggested clonal diversity may be underestimated.

Using immunoSEQ multiplex PCR, the repertoire was profiled, and TCRdb retains in-frame clones only, with some absent. The sample records 150,000 to 250,000 clones, approximately 89% being singletons. The length of the CDR3 is 14 residues. From germline, CDR1 is SGHVS and CDR2 FQNEAQ. The V end lost 5 bases, the J end lost 3 bases, and 13 bases lay between the germline ends. The chain links TRBV7-8 to TRBJ2-5, with a weak D call TRBD2 (5 bases). This sample comprised peripheral blood, obtained 28 days after the second AZD1222 dose. The clonotype was recovered from an adult who received the AZD1222 COVID-19 vaccine. The CDR3: CASSLFVREETQYF. CDR3 DNA: TGTGCCAGCAGCCTCTTCGTGAGGGAAGAGACCCAGTACTTC.